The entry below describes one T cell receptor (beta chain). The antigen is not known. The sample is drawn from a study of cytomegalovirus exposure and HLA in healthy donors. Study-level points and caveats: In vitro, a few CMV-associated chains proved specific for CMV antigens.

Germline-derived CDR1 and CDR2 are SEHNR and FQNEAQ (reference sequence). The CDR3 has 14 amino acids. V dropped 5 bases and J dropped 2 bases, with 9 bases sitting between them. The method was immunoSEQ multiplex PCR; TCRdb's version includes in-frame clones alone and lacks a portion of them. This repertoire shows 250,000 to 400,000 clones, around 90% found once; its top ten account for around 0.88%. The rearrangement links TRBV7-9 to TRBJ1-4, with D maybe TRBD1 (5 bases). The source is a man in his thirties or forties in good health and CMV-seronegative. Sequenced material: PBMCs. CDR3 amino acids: CASSNRQTNEKLFF. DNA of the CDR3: TGTGCCAGCAGCAACAGACAGACTAATGAAAAACTGTTTTTT.